These 6 T cell receptor beta chains came from one sample sequenced in a study of identical twins. Using its own MiXCR run on the 5' RACE reads, TCRdb lists one record per CDR3 protein. The sample yields about 660,000 distinct CDR3 sequences, approximately 9% seen once. This same sample was also taken into another study, of yellow fever vaccine responses in identical twins.

Specimen: PBMCs. These receptors were collected from a woman between 18 and 29 years old in good health.

A few counts support this clonotype. The gene calls are TRBV19 and TRBJ2-1, with D perhaps matching TRBD1 or TRBD2 (5 bases each). The germline V and J ends were trimmed by 5 bases and 7 bases, with 18 bases remaining between them. This CDR3 spans 15 amino acids. Germline assignment: CDR1 LNHDA and CDR2 SQIVND (reference sequence). The CDR3 protein is CASSSAEGNRNEQFF. The CDR3 bases are TGTGCCAGTAGTTCCGCCGAGGGGAACCGGAATGAGCAGTTCTTC.

This clonotype was recorded a few times. The DNA of the CDR3 is TGTGCTAGTGGACCGACAGCTAATGAGCAGTTCTTC. Amino acid sequence: CASGPTANEQFF. The chain combines TRBV12-5 with TRBJ2-1, with a possible D match to TRBD1 (5 bases). This CDR3 has 12 residues. CDR1 and CDR2 (germline): LGHNT, FRNRAP. The V and J ends lost 6 bases and 7 bases respectively, with 10 bases between them.

The chain joins TRBV6-4 to TRBJ1-1; D might be TRBD1 (5 bases). CDR1 is MRHNA, CDR2 SNTAGT, per germline. The CDR3 runs 14 residues. V lost 5 bases to trimming and J lost 4 bases, with 14 bases between them. As DNA, the CDR3 is TGTGCCAGCAGTTACAGCCTCCAGGGCACTGAAGCTTTCTTT. Amino acid sequence: CASSYSLQGTEAFF.

This clonotype was detected only a few times. V gene TRBV30 combines with J gene TRBJ1-1; D is ambiguous. V was clipped by 2 bases and J by 0 bases, with 7 bases between them. The CDR3 loop spans 13 amino acids. Germline V gives CDR1 GTSNPN, CDR2 SVGIG (reference sequence). The CDR3 DNA follows: TGTGCCTGGAGTCCAGGATTGAACACTGAAGCTTTCTTT. Protein: CAWSPGLNTEAFF.

This chain connects TRBV18 to TRBJ1-5; the D is unclear. The CDR3 runs 13 residues. V was trimmed by 3 bases and J by 3 bases, leaving 6 bases between them. Germline CDR1 KGHSH, CDR2 LQKENI. CDR3 sequence: CASSPLHNQPQHF. The CDR3 coding sequence is TGTGCCAGCTCACCCCTCCACAATCAGCCCCAGCATTTT.

This clonotype occurred a few times. This rearrangement joins TRBV20-1 to TRBJ1-1; perhaps TRBD1 as D (5 bases). The CDR3 totals 13 residues. CDR1 is DFQATT and CDR2 is SNEGSKA in the germline V gene (reference sequence). V was trimmed by 4 bases and J by 4 bases, leaving 13 bases between them. CDR3 sequence reads: CSATPGGFTEAFF. The CDR3 DNA reads as TGCAGTGCTACCCCTGGGGGGTTCACTGAAGCTTTCTTT.